The entry below describes one T cell receptor (beta chain). These data come from a study of blood T cell repertoires in COVID-19. Data came from immunoSEQ multiplex PCR; TCRdb stores just in-frame clones and leaves some out. Of 250,000 to 300,000 clones listed, around nine tenths were seen once; the top ten hold roughly 5%. Germline V gene lookup returns CDR1 MGHRA and CDR2 YSYEKL. J gave up 3 bases and V 0 bases, and 4 bases lay outside the gene matches. The CDR3 has 17 amino acids. The origin of this receptor is an older woman with COVID-19, enrolled during active disease. This chain uses TRBV4-1 with TRBJ2-2; 10 bases line up with TRBD2. What was sequenced was peripheral blood. CDR3 residues: CASSQDIGLADTGELFF. The CDR3 coding sequence is TGCGCCAGCAGCCAAGATATCGGACTAGCGGACACCGGGGAGCTGTTTTTT.